These 13 T cell receptor beta chains were sequenced from one sample in a study of T cells after yellow fever vaccination. Each CDR3 protein is one row after TCRdb ran MiXCR on the 5' RACE reads. The table lists 100,000 to 150,000 distinct CDR3 sequences, around 7.2% of them singletons. The specimen was CD4+ T cells sorted from PBMCs, collected around 45 days after the first yellow fever vaccination. These receptors were obtained from a man between 18 and 35 years old who received the YFV17D yellow fever vaccine.

This clonotype was seen at least ten times. This sequence joins TRBV4-3 and TRBJ2-2; 9 nucleotides match TRBD2. V lost 2 bases, J lost 5 bases, and 9 bases stayed unmatched. The CDR3 extends over 17 amino acids. Germline CDR1 reads LGHNA; CDR2 reads YSLEER. This CDR3 reads CASSQRPSGDPTGELFF. CDR3 coding DNA: TGCGCCAGCAGCCAACGGCCTAGCGGGGACCCTACCGGGGAGCTGTTTTTT.

This clonotype was detected many times. The J gene is TRBJ2-1, the V gene TRBV4-2, with TRBD2 as a possible D gene (5 bases). This CDR3 spans 16 amino acids. V lost 4 bases and J 0 bases, leaving 13 bases between the germline ends. Looked up from germline, CDR1 is LGHNA and CDR2 is YNFKEQ. In DNA, the CDR3 is TGTGCCAGCAGCCCTCGGGGTTCGGGCTCCTACAATGAGCAGTTCTTC. Its translation is CASSPRGSGSYNEQFF.

This clonotype has a count of ten or more. The rearrangement joins TRBV20-1 to TRBJ1-1, with D tentatively TRBD1 (5 bases). V lost 1 base and J 5 bases, leaving 14 bases between the germline ends. Germline V gene lookup returns CDR1 DFQATT and CDR2 SNEGSKA (reference sequence). The CDR3 covers 14 residues. DNA for the CDR3: TGCAGTGCTAGAGGGGGTTGGGGGGGTACTGAAGCTTTCTTT. Amino acids: CSARGGWGGTEAFF.

This clonotype was detected many times. The J gene is TRBJ2-3, the V gene TRBV7-2; D not resolved. Trimming removed 5 bases at V and 3 bases at J, with 6 bases between. The CDR3 length is 12 residues. The germline CDR1 and CDR2 sequences are SGHTA and FQGNSA. The CDR3 region has the DNA TGTGCCAGCAGCCCGGTAACAGATACGCAGTATTTT. Translated, it gives CASSPVTDTQYF.

This clonotype was counted at least ten times. The chain joins TRBV5-8 to TRBJ1-1, with 8 bases aligning to TRBD1. From germline, CDR1 is SGHTS and CDR2 YDEGEE. The ends lost 2 bases at V and 10 bases at J; junction bases unmatched: 7. The CDR3 has 13 amino acids. CDR3 in amino acids: CASSFTGGLGAFF. CDR3 DNA sequence: TGTGCCAGCAGCTTTACAGGGGGATTAGGAGCTTTCTTT.

In this sample, this clonotype turned up many times. The genes are TRBV5-5 and TRBJ2-2, with 8 bases that match TRBD2. The CDR3 has 16 amino acids. J was trimmed by 7 bases and V by 2 bases; bases with no gene match: 10. Germline V gene lookup returns CDR1 SGHKS and CDR2 YYEKEE (reference sequence). The CDR3 loop is CASSLRRGGVGGELFF. CDR3 nucleotide sequence: TGTGCCAGCAGCTTACGCCGGGGGGGCGTCGGCGGGGAGCTGTTTTTT.

This clonotype was picked up many times. V and J are TRBV12-3 or TRBV12-4 and TRBJ1-5, with TRBD1 matching 10 bases. The CDR3 loop spans 14 amino acids. The ends lost 4 bases at V and 4 bases at J; junction bases unmatched: 1. The CDR3 nucleotides are TGTGCCAGCAGTTGGGGACAGGGGAATCAGCCCCAGCATTTT. It yields the protein CASSWGQGNQPQHF.

This clonotype has at least ten counts. The chain combines TRBV12-3 or TRBV12-4 with TRBJ2-1, with no clear D. This CDR3 is 13 amino acids long. V was pared by 7 bases and J by 5 bases, with 12 bases between. The chain's CDR3 is CASTRLANNEQFF. In DNA, the CDR3 is TGTGCCAGCACACGCCTTGCAAACAATGAGCAGTTCTTC.

The sample holds a few counts of this clonotype. The chain employs TRBV5-4 and TRBJ2-2; 11 bases line up with TRBD2. Germline CDR1 reads SGHNT; CDR2 reads YYREEE (reference sequence). V lost 1 base, J lost 7 bases, and 3 bases stayed unmatched. The CDR3 totals 15 residues. The CDR3 nucleotides are TGTGCCAGCAGCTTGCTAGCGGGGGGATTCGGGGAGCTGTTTTTT. This gives the protein CASSLLAGGFGELFF. The entire variable domain, with the rest obtained from reference TRBV5-4 and TRBJ2-2, is as follows: ETGVTQSPTHLIKTRGQQVTLRCSSQSGHNTVSWYQQALGQGPQFIFQYYREEENGRGNFPPRFSGLQFPNYSSELNVNALELDDSALYLCASSLLAGGFGELFFGEGSRLTVL.

Many counts were recorded for this clonotype. This chain links TRBV20-1 with TRBJ2-3, with 9 bases aligning to TRBD2. The CDR3 runs to 14 residues. Per germline, CDR1 DFQATT and CDR2 SNEGSKA (reference sequence). V was clipped by 3 bases and J by 5 bases; unmatched bases: 6. CDR3 sequence reads: CSASRGSGGDTQYF. CDR3 nucleotides: TGCAGTGCTAGTCGGGGTAGCGGGGGAGATACGCAGTATTTT.

This clonotype has a count of ten or more. The rearrangement links TRBV5-1 to TRBJ2-5, with D possibly being TRBD1 (6 bases). The germline CDR1 and CDR2 sequences are SGHRS and YFSETQ. CDR3 length equals 14 residues. V gave up 4 bases and J gave up 4 bases, with 14 bases separating them. The DNA for the CDR3 is TGCGCCAGCAGCAGTGGGACAACTCCAGAGACCCAGTACTTC. The encoded protein is CASSSGTTPETQYF.

This clonotype was counted ten times or more. The chain joins TRBV12-3 or TRBV12-4 to TRBJ2-5, with 12 bases matching TRBD1. The CDR3 covers 14 residues. V gave up 5 bases and J gave up 7 bases; unmatched junction bases: 5. DNA of the CDR3: TGTGCCAGCAGTCCGGGACAGGGGGCTGGGACCCAGTACTTC. Protein sequence: CASSPGQGAGTQYF.

In this sample, this clonotype turned up many times. V is TRBV6-5 and J is TRBJ1-1; no clear D. This CDR3 has 14 amino acids. Germline V gene sequence: CDR1 MNHEY, CDR2 SVGAGI. V was clipped by 3 bases and J by 1 base, with 9 bases between them. CDR3 nucleotides: TGTGCCAGCAGTTATGTGCGGGGGAACACTGAAGCTTTCTTT. Translating gives CASSYVRGNTEAFF.